This entry lists 23 T cell receptor beta chains sequenced from one sample in a study of blood T cell repertoires in COVID-19. Sequencing used immunoSEQ multiplex PCR; TCRdb keeps in-frame clones, though not all of them. Of fewer than 90,000 clones listed, around 84% were seen once; the top ten hold about 12%. The sequenced sample consisted of peripheral blood. The receptor set was obtained from a human donor in a cohort sampled during active COVID-19.

This chain links TRBV9 with TRBJ2-6; D not certain. Trimming took 2 bases from V and 2 from J, leaving 5 bases between them. The CDR3 runs to 14 residues. Per the germline V gene, CDR1 is SGDLS and CDR2 is YYNGEE. CDR3 sequence reads: CASSVSTGANVLTF. DNA for the CDR3: TGTGCCAGCAGCGTTAGCACTGGGGCCAACGTCCTGACTTTC.

The J gene is TRBJ1-1, the V gene TRBV5-1; D perhaps matches TRBD1 (5 bases). The germline V gene encodes CDR1 SGHRS and CDR2 YFSETQ. The CDR3 length is 14 residues. Trimming removed 3 bases at V and 5 bases at J, with 14 bases between. This CDR3 reads CASSSSGRGTEAFF. The CDR3 coding sequence is TGCGCCAGCAGCTCCTCCGGTCGGGGGACTGAAGCTTTCTTT.

The V call is TRBV7-9, the J call TRBJ2-7; TRBD1 aligns across 7 bases. V gave up 2 bases and J gave up 1 base; unmatched junction bases: 2. The CDR3 contains 14 residues. Germline-derived CDR1 and CDR2 are SEHNR and FQNEAQ (reference sequence). Written as DNA, the CDR3 is TGTGCCAGCAGCTTACAACAGGGGTCCTACGAGCAGTACTTC. It specifies CASSLQQGSYEQYF.

The chain links TRBV25-1 to TRBJ2-6; no reliable D call. The V end was cut by 6 bases, the J end by 2 bases, with 2 bases between. The CDR3 is 12 amino acids. CDR1 is MGHDK, CDR2 SYGVNS, per germline. The DNA for the CDR3 is TGTGCCAGCAGCGCTGGGGCCAACGTCCTGACTTTC. This sequence encodes CASSAGANVLTF. Full variable domain (rest looked up from reference TRBV25-1 and TRBJ2-6): EADIYQTPRYLVIGTGKKITLECSQTMGHDKMYWYQQDPGMELHLIHYSYGVNSTEKGDLSSESTVSRIRTEHFPLTLESARPSHTSQYLCASSAGANVLTFGAGSRLTVL.

This clone was detected only a few times. The CDR3 bases are TGTGCCAGCAGCGGGGGACAGGGAATTTTGTTGAACACTGAAGCTTTCTTT. It is translated as CASSGGQGILLNTEAFF. The rearrangement joins TRBV5-4 to TRBJ1-1; 9 positions agree with TRBD1. The CDR3 totals 17 residues. Looked up from germline, CDR1 is SGHNT and CDR2 is YYREEE (reference sequence). The V gene end was trimmed by 4 bases and the J gene end by 0 bases; junction bases not matched to a gene: 10.

The CDR3 here is CASSSTGITTEKLFF. The DNA of the CDR3 is TGTGCCAGCAGTTCAACCGGTATTACCACGGAAAAACTGTTTTTT. V and J are TRBV28 and TRBJ1-4; no firm D call. Trimming removed 4 bases at V and 8 bases at J, with 17 bases between. Germline CDR1 reads MDHEN; CDR2 reads SYDVKM. The CDR3 is made up of 15 amino acids.

The genes are TRBV7-9 and TRBJ2-2; D unresolved. This CDR3 region has 14 residues. The ends were cut back, 4 bases at V and 1 base at J, with 7 bases in the middle. CDR1 and CDR2 from the germline V gene are SEHNR and FQNEAQ (reference sequence). CDR3 nucleotide sequence: TGTGCCAGCAGCTACGTGCGGAACACCGGGGAGCTGTTTTTT. Its protein is CASSYVRNTGELFF. Full variable domain (missing parts from reference TRBV7-9 and TRBJ2-2): DTGVSQNPRHKITKRGQNVTFRCDPISEHNRLYWYRQTLGQGPEFLTYFQNEAQLEKSRLLSDRFSAERPKGSFSTLEIQRTEQGDSAMYLCASSYVRNTGELFFGEGSRLTVL.

This clone occurred once. The chain has TRBV5-6 and TRBJ2-1; unclear D gene. The CDR3 loop spans 15 amino acids. The germline V and J ends were trimmed by 4 bases and 4 bases, with 15 bases remaining between them. Germline V gene sequence: CDR1 SGHDT, CDR2 YYEEEE. CDR3 DNA: TGTGCCAGCAGCCCCCTCCCCGACGGGTACAATGAGCAGTTCTTC. It yields the protein CASSPLPDGYNEQFF.

This clone was counted a few times. The chain employs TRBV15 and TRBJ2-7; 10 bases fit TRBD1. V was pared by 1 base and J by 4 bases, with 4 bases of the junction left unmatched. The germline V gene has CDR1 LNHNV and CDR2 YYDKDF (reference sequence). This CDR3 has 15 residues. This chain's CDR3 is CATSRGGQGTYEQYF. CDR3 sequence (DNA): TGTGCCACCAGCAGAGGGGGACAGGGGACGTACGAGCAGTACTTC.

The chain carries TRBV29-1 and TRBJ1-5; TRBD1 is a possible D gene (5 bases). The CDR3 contains 13 residues. The V gene lost 6 bases and the J gene lost 3 bases, with 12 bases spanning the gap. Germline CDR1 and CDR2: SQVTM and ANQGSEA. CDR3 sequence: CSVKTEYNQPQHF. Written as DNA, the CDR3 is TGCAGCGTGAAGACAGAGTACAATCAGCCCCAGCATTTT.

This rearrangement joins TRBV5-6 to TRBJ1-6, with 9 bases aligning to TRBD1. The V gene's germline CDR1 is SGHDT and CDR2 YYEEEE. After removal of 5 bases from V and 8 bases from J, the junction contained 5 bases not matched to a gene. The CDR3 covers 14 residues. The CDR3 coding sequence is TGTGCCAGCAGGGTCTGGGACAGGGATTCACCCCTCCACTTT. Translating gives CASRVWDRDSPLHF.

The chain has TRBV6-6 and TRBJ1-2; no definite D call. Trimming cost V 0 bases and J 0 bases, with 8 bases left between them. CDR3 length: 15 amino acids. Germline V gives CDR1 MNHNY, CDR2 SVGAGI (reference sequence). The CDR3 nucleotides read TGTGCCAGCAGTTACTCTATGACAACTAACTATGGCTACACCTTC. This translates into CASSYSMTTNYGYTF.

The chain uses TRBV24-1 and TRBJ2-1, with 10 bases aligning to TRBD1. The germline CDR1 and CDR2 sequences are KGHDR and SFDVKD. The V gene end was trimmed by 4 bases and the J gene end by 5 bases; junction bases not matched to a gene: 4. The CDR3 runs 15 residues. The CDR3 protein is CATSDPGTGDNEQFF. DNA of the CDR3: TGTGCCACCAGTGACCCGGGGACAGGGGACAATGAGCAGTTCTTC.

The chain has TRBV4-1 and TRBJ1-6, with TRBD1 matching over 9 bases. The germline V gene has CDR1 MGHRA and CDR2 YSYEKL. The CDR3 extends over 16 amino acids. Germline trimming cut 1 base from V and 7 bases from J; bases unmatched to any gene: 5. The CDR3 sequence: CASSQGTDRGNSPLHF. The CDR3 DNA sequence: TGCGCCAGCAGCCAAGGGACGGACAGGGGAAATTCACCCCTCCACTTT.

The chain has TRBV7-9 and TRBJ2-7, with TRBD2 matching 8 bases. Germline V gene sequence: CDR1 SEHNR, CDR2 FQNEAQ (reference sequence). CDR3 length: 17 amino acids. The ends lost 1 base at V and 7 bases at J; junction bases unmatched: 15. The CDR3: CASSLGPSGLGSGEQYF. For the CDR3, the DNA is TGTGCCAGCAGCTTAGGACCATCGGGACTAGGTAGCGGAGAGCAGTACTTC.

The V call is TRBV5-4, the J call TRBJ2-3; 9 bases are a match to TRBD2. The junction had 6 bases not matched to a gene; V was cut back by 4 bases and J by 0 bases. CDR3 size: 16 residues. Germline CDR1 SGHNT, CDR2 YYREEE (reference sequence). CDR3 loop: CASSPRLAASTDTQYF. In DNA form, the CDR3 reads TGTGCCAGCAGCCCTCGACTAGCGGCTAGCACAGATACGCAGTATTTT.

The chain is built from TRBV7-2 and TRBJ1-1, with D tentatively TRBD1 (6 bases). V was clipped by 7 bases and J by 3 bases, with 12 bases between them. The length of the CDR3 is 13 residues. Per germline, CDR1 SGHTA and CDR2 FQGNSA. This CDR3 is CASTTYRDTEAFF. Written as DNA, the CDR3 is TGTGCCAGCACAACATACAGGGACACTGAAGCTTTCTTT.

CDR3 coding DNA: TGCGCCAGCAGCCCCGGAGCGGGGAGCCCTTTGAACACCGGGGAGCTGTTTTTT. This sequence encodes CASSPGAGSPLNTGELFF. The rearrangement uses TRBV4-1 and TRBJ2-2; 7 nucleotides line up with TRBD2. There are 18 residues in the CDR3. Germline V gives CDR1 MGHRA, CDR2 YSYEKL. With V trimmed by 4 bases and J by 1 base, 12 bases remained unmatched.

This clone was counted only a few times. This sequence joins TRBV11-1 and TRBJ1-5; TRBD1 might be the D (5 bases). Trimming left V 3 bases short and J 0 bases short, with 9 bases between. Germline assignment: CDR1 SGHAT and CDR2 FQDESV (reference sequence). This CDR3 comprises 15 residues. The CDR3: CASSLFRDSNQPQHF. The DNA of the CDR3 is TGTGCCAGCAGCTTGTTCAGGGATAGCAATCAGCCCCAGCATTTT.

As to this clone: Mismatch with germline at one junction end may stem from a read error. This chain uses TRBV18 with TRBJ1-1, with 10 bases that match TRBD1. Germline CDR1 KGHSH, CDR2 LQKENI. CDR3 size: 16 residues. The CDR3: CASSPQAGTGDTEAFF. The CDR3 DNA reads TGTGCCAGCTCGCCACAAGCCGGGACAGGGGACACTGAAGCTTTCTTT. Together with reference TRBV18 and TRBJ1-1, the CDR3 gives the full variable domain: NAGVMQNPRHLVRRRGQEARLRCSPMKGHSHVYWYRQLPEEGLKFMVYLQKENIIDESGMPKERFSAEFPKEGPSILRIQQVVRGDSAAYFCASSPQAGTGDTEAFFGQGTRLTVV.

The rearrangement uses TRBV9 and TRBJ1-2; D is perhaps TRBD1 (6 bases). The germline gives CDR1 SGDLS, CDR2 YYNGEE. The CDR3 runs to 16 residues. With 4 bases removed from V and 6 bases from J, the gap between germline ends came to 22 bases. The CDR3 DNA is TGTGCCAGCAGCCCACGATTGGCAGGGGAGTGGGATGGCTACACCTTC. Translation gives CASSPRLAGEWDGYTF.

The J gene is TRBJ1-4, the V gene TRBV10-3, with 10 bases lining up with TRBD1. J gave up 6 bases and V 6 bases, and 4 bases lay outside the gene matches. This CDR3 contains 14 residues. The germline V gene encodes CDR1 ENHRY and CDR2 SYGVKD. CDR3 amino acids: CAISPGTGDEKLFF. The CDR3 bases are TGTGCCATCAGCCCCGGGACAGGGGATGAAAAACTGTTTTTT.

The V and J genes are TRBV3-1 (or the pseudogene TRBV3-2) and TRBJ1-2, with no clear D. The length of the CDR3 is 15 residues. V was clipped by 4 bases and J by 4 bases, with 16 bases between them. Per the germline V gene, CDR1 is LGHDT and CDR2 is YNNKEL (reference sequence). CDR3 sequence reads: CASSRGLSNPYGYTF. DNA for the CDR3: TGTGCCAGCAGCCGAGGACTCTCTAATCCCTATGGCTACACCTTC.